This TCR beta chain comes out of a study of regulatory dendritic cells for organ transplantation. The study, taken as a whole, reports: Alloreactive memory CD8+ T cell pools varied considerably between individuals.

CFSE-labeled sorted T cells met regulatory or mature dendritic cells for 5 to 6 days. Memory T cells were CD45RO+, naive were CD45RA+, sorted by FACS. The junction had 5 bases not matched to a gene; V was cut back by 8 bases and J by 4 bases. The CDR3 is made up of 12 amino acids. The germline V gene has CDR1 SQVTM and CDR2 ANQGSEA. This clone was recorded only once. The antigen remains undetermined. Clones were read by immunoSEQ multiplex PCR, and TCRdb kept only the in-frame ones, dropping some. The sample includes about 17,000 clones, 65% to 80% seen only once; the top ten take roughly 3%. V is TRBV29-1 and J is TRBJ2-5, with 9 positions matching TRBD2. The TCR comes from a human donor in good health. The sequenced sample was memory CD4+ T cells from blood cultured with regulatory dendritic cells. Stated subset: CD45RO+ memory T cells. CDR3 nucleotide sequence: TGCAGCTTGCGGGAGGGCAGAGAGACCCAGTACTTC. This codes for CSLREGRETQYF.